The 25 T cell receptor beta chains given below trace back to one sample, sequenced in a study of T cell responses to AZD1222 COVID-19 vaccine. The repertoire was sequenced with immunoSEQ multiplex PCR; TCRdb's copy has only in-frame clones and lacks some. The sample records 120,000 or so clones, around 92% being singletons. Material: peripheral blood, obtained on day 0 of AZD1222 vaccination. These receptor sequences come from an adult in good health.

This chain joins TRBV19 and TRBJ2-7, with D possibly TRBD2 on 5 matching bases. The germline CDR1 and CDR2 sequences are LNHDA and SQIVND (reference sequence). The CDR3 runs to 15 residues. Trimming left V 4 bases short and J 7 bases short, with 20 bases between. The CDR3, as DNA: TGTGCCAGTAGTAGTCAGCGGAAATTACGAGGTGAGCAGTACTTC. This translates into CASSSQRKLRGEQYF.

This clone has just one count. The rearrangement links TRBV11-1 to TRBJ1-2; the D is unclear. The CDR3 runs 13 residues. Germline assignment: CDR1 SGHAT and CDR2 FQDESV (reference sequence). V shed 1 base and J shed 10 bases, with 13 bases lying between them. The CDR3 DNA reads as TGTGCCAGCAGCTTAGATGGCGAGGCTGACTACACCTTC. Translation: CASSLDGEADYTF.

This chain joins TRBV7-3 and TRBJ1-2; D not resolved. CDR1 is SGHTA and CDR2 is FQGTGA in the germline V gene. The CDR3 has 14 residues. The V and J ends lost 1 base and 3 bases respectively, with 9 bases between them. CDR3 DNA sequence: TGTGCCAGCAGCTTAAATTCTCAGGACTATGGCTACACCTTC. This sequence encodes CASSLNSQDYGYTF.

The V gene is TRBV11-2, the J gene TRBJ2-7, with TRBD2 matching over 12 bases. This CDR3 comprises 17 residues. V lost 4 bases and J lost 2; bases outside the gene matches: 9. CDR1 and CDR2 from the germline V gene are SGHAT and FQNNGV. CDR3 coding DNA: TGTGCCAGCAGCTCCTCCACTAGCGGGAGGACTCCCTACGAGCAGTACTTC. Translating gives CASSSSTSGRTPYEQYF.

The chain recombines TRBV4-3 with TRBJ2-5, with 8 bases matching TRBD2. This CDR3 has 17 residues. Germline V gene sequence: CDR1 LGHNA, CDR2 YSLEER. This CDR3 reads CPGQPGDGREVLETQYF. The CDR3 bases are TGCCCCGGGCAGCCTGGGGACGGGCGGGAGGTTTTAGAGACCCAGTACTTC.

V gene TRBV9 combines with J gene TRBJ1-4; D may be TRBD1 (5 bases). The CDR3 has 16 amino acids. Germline values: CDR1 SGDLS, CDR2 YYNGEE. Trimming took 0 bases from V and 3 from J, leaving 12 bases between them. The CDR3 here is CASSVEGEGANEKLFF. The CDR3 DNA sequence: TGTGCCAGCAGCGTAGAAGGAGAAGGGGCTAATGAAAAACTGTTTTTT.

This chain's CDR3 is CASSATGTVNTEAFF. The DNA for the CDR3 is TGCGCCAGCAGCGCAACCGGGACAGTGAACACTGAAGCTTTCTTT. The chain uses TRBV5-1 and TRBJ1-1, with 7 positions matching TRBD1. With 4 bases clipped from V and 0 bases from J, the junction kept 6 bases outside the gene matches. There are 15 residues in the CDR3. Germline-derived CDR1 and CDR2 are SGHRS and YFSETQ.

V gene TRBV18 combines with J gene TRBJ1-2; D is unresolved. CDR3 length equals 14 residues. The germline V and J ends were trimmed by 1 base and 6 bases, with 12 bases remaining between them. Per germline, CDR1 KGHSH and CDR2 LQKENI. The CDR3 sequence: CASSPRRVTHGYTF. CDR3 in DNA: TGTGCCAGCTCACCACGAAGAGTCACTCATGGCTACACCTTC.

The chain employs TRBV4-3 and TRBJ1-1; a possible D gene is TRBD1 (5 bases). CDR3 length: 15 residues. Germline loops: CDR1 LGHNA, CDR2 YSLEER. The V gene lost 6 bases and the J gene lost 1 base, with 15 bases spanning the gap. The CDR3 region has the DNA TGCGCCAGCAGTTTAGGGGCGCTAGGGAACACTGAAGCTTTCTTT. It translates to CASSLGALGNTEAFF.

V usage is TRBV5-1 and J usage is TRBJ2-7; TRBD1 matches at 7 bases. The J segment lost 6 bases and the V segment lost 4 bases, leaving 13 bases of the junction unmatched. CDR3 length: 15 amino acids. The V gene's germline CDR1 is SGHRS and CDR2 YFSETQ. CDR3 nucleotides: TGCGCCAGCAGCCCCGACTGGGACAGTCCCTCCGAGCAGTACTTC. It encodes CASSPDWDSPSEQYF.

The chain joins TRBV14 to TRBJ1-3, with D perhaps TRBD1 (5 bases). Looked up from germline, CDR1 is SGHDN and CDR2 is FVKESK. The CDR3 length is 15 residues. V was pared by 4 bases and J by 0 bases, with 10 bases between. CDR3 loop: CASSRTGRSGNTIYF. The DNA of the CDR3 is TGTGCCAGCAGCCGTACAGGACGCTCTGGAAACACCATATATTTT.

The chain carries TRBV24-1 and TRBJ1-2, with 9 bases matching TRBD1. The CDR3 runs 15 residues. CDR1 KGHDR and CDR2 SFDVKD come from the germline V gene. V dropped 3 bases and J dropped 4; count of bases not matched to a gene: 5. CDR3 region: CATSDPGTGSYGYTF. The CDR3 DNA reads TGTGCCACCAGTGATCCCGGGACAGGGAGCTATGGCTACACCTTC.

This chain uses TRBV29-1 with TRBJ2-7; 8 bases are shared with TRBD1. This CDR3 has 13 amino acids. The junction had 4 bases not matched to a gene; V was cut back by 3 bases and J by 3 bases. CDR1 and CDR2 (germline): SQVTM, ANQGSEA. CDR3 DNA: TGCAGCGTTGAGGACAGGGAAAACTACGAGCAGTACTTC. It translates to CSVEDRENYEQYF.

This clone was observed once. This chain connects TRBV7-2 to TRBJ1-2; D is unclear. Germline V gene data show CDR1 as SGHTA and CDR2 as FQGNSA. Trimming took off 1 base at V and 6 bases at J, with 12 bases between the two ends. CDR3 length: 14 residues. The CDR3 nucleotides are TGTGCCAGCAGCTTAGAACCCAGGTTAGATGGCTACACCTTC. Translating gives CASSLEPRLDGYTF. Drawing the rest from reference TRBV7-2 and TRBJ1-2, the complete variable domain is GAGVSQSPSNKVTEKGKDVELRCDPISGHTALYWYRQSLGQGLEFLIYFQGNSAPDKSGLPSDRFSAERTGGSVSTLTIQRTQQEDSAVYLCASSLEPRLDGYTFGSGTRLTVV.

The chain carries TRBV10-2 and TRBJ2-3, with TRBD2 identical over 12 bases. With V trimmed by 1 base and J by 1 base, 15 bases remained unmatched. The V gene's germline CDR1 is WSHSY and CDR2 SAAADI. The CDR3 contains 21 residues. The CDR3 DNA reads TGCGCCAGCAGTGAGTACCAGCGACTAGCGGGAGATTTTCACGGCACAGATACGCAGTATTTT. This encodes CASSEYQRLAGDFHGTDTQYF.

This clone appeared a single time. The rearrangement links TRBV4-1 to TRBJ2-5; possible D gene TRBD2, 6 bases. CDR1 is MGHRA, CDR2 YSYEKL, per germline. The germline V and J ends were trimmed by 2 bases and 4 bases, with 20 bases remaining between them. The CDR3 is 17 amino acids. The CDR3: CASSQFPGREGRETQYF. DNA for the CDR3: TGCGCCAGCAGCCAATTCCCGGGGCGGGAAGGCCGAGAGACCCAGTACTTC.

V usage is TRBV5-8 and J usage is TRBJ1-1, with 8 bases lining up with TRBD1. This CDR3 region has 16 residues. CDR1 and CDR2 from the germline V gene are SGHTS and YDEGEE. V shed 4 bases and J 4 bases; nucleotides not matched to a gene: 12. The CDR3 region is CASSNFLSRGLTEAFF. The CDR3, as DNA: TGTGCCAGCAGCAACTTTCTCTCCAGGGGGCTCACTGAAGCTTTCTTT.

The J gene is TRBJ2-2, the V gene TRBV9, with no clear D. The CDR3 is 17 residues long. In germline, CDR1 is SGDLS, CDR2 YYNGEE. V lost 4 bases, J lost 6 bases, and 22 bases lay in between. The CDR3 nucleotides are TGTGCCAGCAGCCCACGGACCTTGTTTATTGGGTCCGGGGAGCTGTTTTTT. It translates to CASSPRTLFIGSGELFF. Using reference TRBV9 and TRBJ2-2 for the parts outside the CDR3, the full variable domain is DSGVTQTPKHLITATGQRVTLRCSPRSGDLSVYWYQQSLDQGLQFLIQYYNGEERAKGNILERFSAQQFPDLHSELNLSSLELGDSALYFCASSPRTLFIGSGELFFGEGSRLTVL.

This clone was detected only once. The same CDR3 arises from other DNA sequences in this sample as well. The DNA for the CDR3 is TGTGCCAGCAGAAGTAATGAGCAGTTCTTC. It encodes CASRSNEQFF. The chain recombines TRBV28 with TRBJ2-1; D gene unclear. Germline loops: CDR1 MDHEN, CDR2 SYDVKM. The CDR3 consists of 10 residues. Trimming pared 6 bases from V and 7 bases from J, leaving 4 bases between.

The rearrangement uses TRBV29-1 and TRBJ1-4; weak D call: TRBD1 (6 bases). V lost 4 bases and J 6 bases, leaving 6 bases between the germline ends. CDR1 is SQVTM and CDR2 is ANQGSEA in the germline V gene. This CDR3 has 11 residues. The CDR3 sequence: CSVGTDEKLFF. DNA for the CDR3: TGCAGCGTTGGGACAGATGAAAAACTGTTTTTT.

The rearrangement joins TRBV6-7 to TRBJ2-7; perhaps TRBD1 as D (6 bases). TRBV6-7 is treated as an ORF (open reading frame) with a function not yet certain. CDR3 length equals 15 residues. V was trimmed by 5 bases and J by 4 bases, leaving 18 bases between them. The CDR3 DNA follows: TGTGCCAGCAGTGCGCCACAGGGACGGGATTACGAGCAGTACTTC. This gives the protein CASSAPQGRDYEQYF.

The gene calls are TRBV9 and TRBJ2-5; D possibly uses TRBD1 or TRBD2 (6 bases each). The V and J ends lost 6 bases and 5 bases respectively, with 17 bases between them. Germline CDR1 reads SGDLS; CDR2 reads YYNGEE. This CDR3 has 14 residues. CDR3 DNA: TGTGCCAGCACCCGAAAGGGGGGTCAGGAGACCCAGTACTTC. It is translated as CASTRKGGQETQYF.

This clone has a single count. The chain couples TRBV11-2 to TRBJ2-7, with D perhaps matching TRBD1 (6 bases). Germline values: CDR1 SGHAT, CDR2 FQNNGV. The CDR3 runs 13 residues. Trimming took 5 bases from V and 4 from J, leaving 12 bases between them. The DNA of the CDR3 is TGTGCCAGCAGCGGACAGAACCTTTACGAGCAGTACTTC. It translates to CASSGQNLYEQYF.

This chain connects TRBV24-1 to TRBJ1-5; TRBD1 is a possible D gene (5 bases). Trimming removed 0 bases from V and 5 bases from J, with 7 bases in between. There are 14 residues in the CDR3. CDR1 is KGHDR, CDR2 SFDVKD, per germline. This CDR3 reads CATSDLEGDQPQHF. For the CDR3, the DNA is TGTGCCACCAGTGATTTGGAAGGGGATCAGCCCCAGCATTTT.

The chain combines TRBV5-1 with TRBJ2-1, with D possibly matching TRBD2 (6 bases). The germline V and J ends were trimmed by 4 bases and 0 bases, with 8 bases remaining between them. CDR3 length equals 14 residues. Looked up from germline, CDR1 is SGHRS and CDR2 is YFSETQ. The CDR3 nucleotides are TGCGCCAGCAGCCAAGCGGGCTCCTACAATGAGCAGTTCTTC. This encodes CASSQAGSYNEQFF.